The T cell receptor beta chain under discussion was sequenced for a study of T cell responses to AZD1222 COVID-19 vaccine. Broader study findings: CD4 TCRs associated with vaccination spanned spike, dominating at 160-218 and 743-854. Repertoire sampling was restricted to post-peak T cell response timepoints. Donors were mostly white British, more females; clonal diversity possibly underestimated. Rises in breadth and depth of Spike-specific TCRs came after two AZD1222 doses.

Data came from immunoSEQ multiplex PCR; TCRdb stores just in-frame clones and leaves some out. The profile covers fewer than 30,000 clones, with about 85% appearing a single time and about 8% taken by the ten largest. Remarks on this clone: The antigen is not known.

Trimming at V came to 1 base and at J to 2 bases, leaving 6 bases not matched to a gene. Germline V gene lookup returns CDR1 SGHNT and CDR2 YYREEE (reference sequence). The CDR3 spans 15 residues. The sequencing used peripheral blood, collected 28 days after the second AZD1222 dose. V gene TRBV5-4 combines with J gene TRBJ2-7; 7 bases are shared with TRBD2. This clonotype was obtained from an adult who received the AZD1222 COVID-19 vaccine. The CDR3 bases are TGTGCCAGCAGCTTGAGGGCTAGCGGTCCCTACGAGCAGTACTTC. Protein sequence: CASSLRASGPYEQYF.